Listed here are 3 T cell receptor beta chains from one sample, sequenced in a study of shared clonotypes between healthy human individuals. TCRdb keeps only in-frame clones here, not all; method: immunoSEQ multiplex PCR. The sample lists a few hundred thousand clones, 90% to 98% seen once, with about 0.32% in the top ten. The sequenced sample consisted of memory CD8+ T cells sorted from blood. Subset described: CD45RO+ cells pooled with CCR7-negative TemRA cells. All receptors come from a man between 25 and 39 years old in good health.

CDR3 residues: CAWSGGGYTF. The CDR3 DNA follows: TGTGCCTGGAGTGGGGGCGGCTACACCTTC. The chain combines TRBV30 with TRBJ1-2, with D perhaps TRBD1 (5 bases). CDR3 length: 10 amino acids. V lost 1 base and J lost 8, with 5 bases in between. From germline, CDR1 is GTSNPN and CDR2 SVGIG (reference sequence).

V gene TRBV18 combines with J gene TRBJ1-3; no clear D gene. V dropped 1 base and J dropped 4 bases, with 2 bases sitting between them. The CDR3 loop spans 12 amino acids. CDR1 and CDR2 from the germline V gene are KGHSH and LQKENI. CDR3 in amino acids: CASSPQGNTIYF. The CDR3 DNA is TGTGCCAGCTCACCACAGGGAAACACCATATATTTT.

A few counts support this clone. This rearrangement joins TRBV20-1 to TRBJ1-1, with unresolved D. There are 11 residues in the CDR3. V lost 1 base, J lost 7 bases, and 7 bases lay in between. The V gene's germline CDR1 is DFQATT and CDR2 SNEGSKA (reference sequence). The chain's CDR3 is CSARVPGEAFF. Written as DNA, the CDR3 is TGCAGTGCTAGAGTGCCGGGTGAAGCTTTCTTT.